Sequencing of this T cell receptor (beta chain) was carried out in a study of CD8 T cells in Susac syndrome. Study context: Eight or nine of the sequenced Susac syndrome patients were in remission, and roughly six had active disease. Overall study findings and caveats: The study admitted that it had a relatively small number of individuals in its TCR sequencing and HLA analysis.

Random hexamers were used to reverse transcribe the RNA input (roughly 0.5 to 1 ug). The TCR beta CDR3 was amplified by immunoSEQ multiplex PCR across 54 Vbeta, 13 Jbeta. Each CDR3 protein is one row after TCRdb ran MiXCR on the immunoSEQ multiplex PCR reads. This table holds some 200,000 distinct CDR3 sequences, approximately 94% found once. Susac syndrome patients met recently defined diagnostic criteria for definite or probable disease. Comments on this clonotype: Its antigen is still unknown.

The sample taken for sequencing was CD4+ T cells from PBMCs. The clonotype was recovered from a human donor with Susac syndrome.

Here the CDR3 reads CASSQGGEKLFF. In nucleotides, the CDR3 is TGTGCCAGCTCCCAGGGTGGGGAAAAACTGTTTTTT. The rearrangement joins TRBV5-4 to TRBJ1-4; D is possibly TRBD1 (5 bases). Trimming cost V 7 bases and J 8 bases, with 12 bases left between them. The CDR3 extends over 12 amino acids. Germline CDR1 and CDR2: SGHNT and YYREEE (reference sequence).